This T cell receptor beta chain was captured in a study of radiation and T cells in renal cell carcinoma. Time point indicated: baseline pretreatment blood. Treatment specified: 15 Gy SBRT to primary tumor, nephrectomy 4 weeks later. After SBRT, blood was collected at 2 and 4 weeks, plus baseline. TCRdb's table, derived via immunoSEQ multiplex PCR, lists solely in-frame clones and lacks some. The table lists about 130,000 clones, approximately 90% of them singletons. The V gene lost 3 bases and the J gene lost 6 bases, with 14 bases spanning the gap. Germline loops: CDR1 LNHNV, CDR2 YYDKDF (reference sequence). This CDR3 has 14 residues.

This TCR derives from a woman aged 45-65 years with renal cell carcinoma. The chain carries TRBV15 and TRBJ1-2, with unresolved D. The sample was blood, taken from a patient whose treatment included radiotherapy and nephrectomy. The CDR3 sequence is CATSRTTAEDGYTF. DNA of the CDR3: TGTGCCACCAGCAGGACAACCGCTGAGGATGGCTACACCTTC.